Sequencing of this T cell receptor (beta chain) was carried out in a study of OX40 agonist ivuxolimab in advanced cancers. In regard to this clone: Within the sample, other DNA sequences also encode this same CDR3.

Losses at the gene ends were 1 base for V and 5 bases for J; bases not matched to a gene: 4. Germline CDR1 reads MNHNS; CDR2 reads SASEGT. The length of the CDR3 is 15 residues. The protocol was immunoSEQ multiplex PCR, while the TCRdb copy is restricted to in-frame clones and leaves out a portion. The repertoire holds tens of thousands of clones, with around 86% as singletons. This sample comprised CD4+ or CD8+ T cells sorted from blood, obtained in a trial of the OX40 agonist ivuxolimab. The chain employs TRBV6-1 and TRBJ2-7; TRBD2 matches 11 bases. The source is an adult with an advanced solid tumor such as melanoma, head and neck, liver or kidney cancer. The CDR3 nucleotides read TGTGCCAGCAGTGAAGGACTAGCGGGACGTAACGAGCAGTACTTC. Its translation is CASSEGLAGRNEQYF.